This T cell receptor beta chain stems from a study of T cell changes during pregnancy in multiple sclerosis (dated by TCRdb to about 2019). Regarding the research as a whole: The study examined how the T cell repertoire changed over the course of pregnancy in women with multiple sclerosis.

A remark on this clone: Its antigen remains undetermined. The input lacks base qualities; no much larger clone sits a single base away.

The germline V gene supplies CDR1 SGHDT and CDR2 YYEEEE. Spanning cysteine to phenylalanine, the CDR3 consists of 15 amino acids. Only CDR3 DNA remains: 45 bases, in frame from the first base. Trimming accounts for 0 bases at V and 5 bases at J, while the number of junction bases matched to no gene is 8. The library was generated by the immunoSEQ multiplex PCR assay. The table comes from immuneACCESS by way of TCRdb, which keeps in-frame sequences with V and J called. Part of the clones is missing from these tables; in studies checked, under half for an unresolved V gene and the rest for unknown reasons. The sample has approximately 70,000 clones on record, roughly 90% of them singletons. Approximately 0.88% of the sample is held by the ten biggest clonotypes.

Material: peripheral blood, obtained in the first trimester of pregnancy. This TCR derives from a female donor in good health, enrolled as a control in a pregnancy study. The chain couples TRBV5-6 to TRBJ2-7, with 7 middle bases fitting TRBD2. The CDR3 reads CASSLDGEGFHEQYF. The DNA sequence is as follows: TGTGCCAGCAGCTTGGATGGGGAGGGCTTCCACGAGCAGTACTTC. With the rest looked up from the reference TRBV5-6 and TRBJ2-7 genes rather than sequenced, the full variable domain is DAGVTQSPTHLIKTRGQQVTLRCSPKSGHDTVSWYQQALGQGPQFIFQYYEEEERQRGNFPDRFSGHQFPNYSSELNVNALLLGDSALYLCASSLDGEGFHEQYFGPGTRLTVT.